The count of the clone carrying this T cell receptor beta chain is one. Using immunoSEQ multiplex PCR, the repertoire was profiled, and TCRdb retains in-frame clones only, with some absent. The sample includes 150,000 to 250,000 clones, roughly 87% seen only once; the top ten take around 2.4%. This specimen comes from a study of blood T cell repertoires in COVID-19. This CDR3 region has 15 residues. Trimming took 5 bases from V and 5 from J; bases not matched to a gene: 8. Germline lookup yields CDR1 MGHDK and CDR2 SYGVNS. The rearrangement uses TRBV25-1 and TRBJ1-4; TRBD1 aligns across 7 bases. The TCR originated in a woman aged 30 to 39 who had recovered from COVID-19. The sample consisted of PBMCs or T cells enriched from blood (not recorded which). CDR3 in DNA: TGTGCCAGCAGTACTTTCCGGGACAGAAATGAAAAACTGTTTTTT. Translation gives CASSTFRDRNEKLFF.